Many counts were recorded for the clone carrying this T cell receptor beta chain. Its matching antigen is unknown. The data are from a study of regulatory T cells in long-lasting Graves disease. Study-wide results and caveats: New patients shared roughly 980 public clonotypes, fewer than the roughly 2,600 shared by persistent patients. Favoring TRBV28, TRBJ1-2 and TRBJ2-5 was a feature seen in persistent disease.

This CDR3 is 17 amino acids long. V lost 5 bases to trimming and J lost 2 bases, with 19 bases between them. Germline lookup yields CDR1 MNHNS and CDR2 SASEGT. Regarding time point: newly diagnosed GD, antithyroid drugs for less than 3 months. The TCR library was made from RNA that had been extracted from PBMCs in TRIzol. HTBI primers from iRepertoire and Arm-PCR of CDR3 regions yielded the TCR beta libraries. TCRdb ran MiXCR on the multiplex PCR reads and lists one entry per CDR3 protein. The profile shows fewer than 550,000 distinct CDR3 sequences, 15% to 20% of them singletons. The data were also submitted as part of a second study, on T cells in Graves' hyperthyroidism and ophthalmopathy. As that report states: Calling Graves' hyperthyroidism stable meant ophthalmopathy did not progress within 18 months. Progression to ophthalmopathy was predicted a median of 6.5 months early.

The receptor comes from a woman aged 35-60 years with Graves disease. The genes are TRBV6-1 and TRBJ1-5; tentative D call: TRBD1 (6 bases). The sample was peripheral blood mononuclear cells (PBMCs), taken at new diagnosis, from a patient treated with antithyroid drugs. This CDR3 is CASSLEEGVGGNQPQHF. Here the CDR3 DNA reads TGTGCCAGCAGTCTAGAGGAGGGGGTGGGTGGCAATCAGCCCCAGCATTTT.